This TCR beta chain was obtained from a study of CD8+ T cells in alopecia areata. Study summary: It was 6 to 18 months of tofacitinib, and then there were 6 months off drug.

Study conclusions and caveats: One nonresponder leaves baseline CD8+ expansion's link to response uncertain. TCRs were shared less clearly across patients than in mice, possibly for HLA-related reasons.

Germline V gene sequence: CDR1 MGHDK, CDR2 SYGVNS. The V and J ends lost 1 base and 5 bases respectively, with 11 bases between them. CDR3 size: 14 residues. As for this clone: Its cognate antigen is unknown.

As for treatment: oral pan-JAK inhibitor, 5-10 mg twice daily. In each case, RNA was isolated and then reverse transcribed into cDNA as the sequencing template. Data came from immunoSEQ multiplex PCR; TCRdb stores just in-frame clones and leaves some out. The top ten clones hold roughly 0.67% of a sample with some 190,000 clones, around 56% of them seen once. This rearrangement joins TRBV25-1 to TRBJ2-5; D call uncertain. The specimen comprised CD4+ T cells sorted from blood, sampled at week 4, from a patient treated with tofacitinib. This TCR was recovered from a human donor with alopecia areata. CDR3 region: CASSESGLGETQYF. The CDR3 nucleotides are TGTGCCAGCAGTGAATCCGGTCTTGGGGAGACCCAGTACTTC.